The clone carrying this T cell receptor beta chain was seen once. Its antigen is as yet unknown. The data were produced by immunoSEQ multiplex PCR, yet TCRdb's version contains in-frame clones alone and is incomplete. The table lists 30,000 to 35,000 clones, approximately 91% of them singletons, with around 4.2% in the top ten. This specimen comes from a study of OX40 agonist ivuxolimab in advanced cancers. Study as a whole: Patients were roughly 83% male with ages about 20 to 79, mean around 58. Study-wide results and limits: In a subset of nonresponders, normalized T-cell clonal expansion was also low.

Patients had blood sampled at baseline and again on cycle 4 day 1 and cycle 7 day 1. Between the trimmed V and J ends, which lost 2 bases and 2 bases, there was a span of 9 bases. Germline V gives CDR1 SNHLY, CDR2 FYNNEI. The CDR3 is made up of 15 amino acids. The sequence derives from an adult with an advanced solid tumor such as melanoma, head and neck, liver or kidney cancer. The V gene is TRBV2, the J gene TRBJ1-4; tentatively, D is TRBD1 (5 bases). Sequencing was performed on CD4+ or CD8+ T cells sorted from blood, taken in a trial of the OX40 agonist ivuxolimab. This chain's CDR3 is CASSEFRDTNEKLFF. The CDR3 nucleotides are TGTGCCAGCAGTGAATTCAGGGACACTAATGAAAAACTGTTTTTT.